The sequence of this T cell receptor beta chain was determined in a study of glioma-infiltrating T cells. Amplification of TCR alpha and beta CDR3 regions from RNA used iRepertoire nested multiplex PCR. TCRdb called the multiplex PCR reads again in MiXCR, with one record for every CDR3 protein. Here the sample spans about 140,000 distinct CDR3 sequences, about two fifths being singletons. The table lists this clonotype with a few counts. Sequenced material: glioma tissue, nonneoplastic brain tissue, or PBMCs (not recorded which). This receptor was obtained from a human donor with low-grade glioma or glioblastoma, undergoing nonglioma brain surgery, or in good health (not recorded which).

DNA of the CDR3: TGTGCCAGCAGTGCCCCGTACGGGGGGGAGCTGTTTTTT. It is translated as CASSAPYGGELFF. V usage is TRBV25-1 and J usage is TRBJ2-2; D gene unclear. CDR1 is MGHDK and CDR2 is SYGVNS in the germline V gene. CDR3 length equals 13 residues. V lost 4 bases to trimming and J lost 8 bases, with 11 bases between them.